This T cell receptor (beta chain) derives from a study of response to subunit inactivated influenza vaccine (dated by TCRdb to the late 2010s). Turning to the overall study: The study used deep quantitative T cell receptor repertoire profiling to track responses to a trivalent subunit inactivated influenza vaccine. The research as a whole found: The authors suggested that each seasonal influenza vaccination may recruit only a limited number of new T cells.

Worth noting for this clonotype: Its antigen remains unidentified. No per-base quality is available; no much larger clone lies one base away.

The protocol used for the library was RT-PCR. Sequenced on an Illumina HiSeq 2500. TCRdb redid the processing of the public reads, applying fastp at Q25 and MiXCR, and retained in-frame beta chains. Every CDR3 protein is listed once, alongside the most common genes and DNA of its rows. Within this sample are over 800,000 distinct CDR3 sequences, with 21% of them counted one time only. About 10% of the sample lies in the top ten. CDR1 and CDR2 are drawn from the germline V gene: MNHNS, SASEGT. The CDR3 runs 15 amino acids, cysteine and phenylalanine included. Only CDR3 DNA remains: 45 bases, in frame from the first base. After removal of 4 bases from V and 2 bases from J, the junction retains 1 base not matched to a gene.

Source: PBMCs from blood, taken 5 days after vaccination. The receptor's source is a man between 45 and 60 years old who received an inactivated influenza vaccine. Donor details come from another sample of the same person, matched by shared clones. The rearrangement combines TRBV6-1 with TRBJ2-6; 8 bases in between match TRBD1. The CDR3 sequence is CASSGTGPGANVLTF. The base sequence is TGTGCCAGCAGTGGGACAGGGCCTGGGGCCAACGTCCTGACTTTC.